Listed here are 15 T cell receptor beta chains from one sample, sequenced in a study of T-cell memory formation after mild COVID-19. TCRdb reprocessed the 5' RACE reads with MiXCR, giving one entry per CDR3 protein. The data hold approximately 240,000 distinct CDR3 sequences, with about 15% observed a single time. Sequenced sample: PBMCs or a T cell subset sorted from them (not recorded which). Receptors originate from a man in his late teens or twenties who had mild COVID-19 (a few samples of this study predate the infection). Cell type and time point are not known.

The chain couples TRBV4-3 to TRBJ2-1; TRBD2 matches 7 bases. V shed 0 bases, J shed 7 bases, and the junction held 3 bases outside the gene matches. CDR3 length: 14 amino acids. Germline CDR1 LGHNA, CDR2 YSLEER. The CDR3 sequence: CASSQEGGWNEQFF. In DNA, the CDR3 is TGCGCCAGCAGCCAAGAGGGGGGGTGGAATGAGCAGTTCTTC.

The CDR3 DNA sequence: TGTGCCAGCAGCCGACAGGGCCCAGGGGCCTACAATGAGCAGTTCTTC. It is translated as CASSRQGPGAYNEQFF. The genes are TRBV4-2 and TRBJ2-1, with TRBD1 identical over 7 bases. CDR3 length equals 16 residues. CDR1 LGHNA and CDR2 YNFKEQ come from the germline V gene. After removal of 4 bases from V and 2 bases from J, the junction contained 8 bases not matched to a gene.

This clonotype was seen a few times. The chain uses TRBV5-1 and TRBJ2-3, with D unresolved. Germline V gives CDR1 SGHRS, CDR2 YFSETQ. Trimming removed 0 bases from V and 1 base from J, with 9 bases in between. The CDR3 covers 15 residues. The CDR3: CASSLEGRGTDTQYF. The CDR3, as DNA: TGCGCCAGCAGCTTGGAGGGCCGGGGCACAGATACGCAGTATTTT.

This clonotype occurred many times. The chain employs TRBV12-3 or TRBV12-4 and TRBJ1-1, with TRBD1 matching over 7 bases. The CDR3 loop spans 16 amino acids. V lost 4 bases and J lost 5; bases outside the gene matches: 13. For the CDR3, the DNA is TGTGCCAGCAGTTCCGGGACAGACATTAAGGGGACTGAAGCTTTCTTT. Its protein is CASSSGTDIKGTEAFF.

This clonotype was recorded many times. The J gene is TRBJ1-1, the V gene TRBV6-5; D perhaps matches TRBD1 (5 bases). Germline assignment: CDR1 MNHEY and CDR2 SVGAGI. CDR3 length: 16 residues. Trimming cost V 2 bases and J 7 bases, with 20 bases left between them. This chain's CDR3 is CASSYDMTSLGGEAFF. CDR3 sequence (DNA): TGTGCCAGCAGTTACGACATGACATCCCTGGGGGGTGAAGCTTTCTTT.

The V call is TRBV10-3, the J call TRBJ1-1; TRBD1 is a possible D gene (6 bases). This CDR3 is built from 15 residues. The germline V gene has CDR1 ENHRY and CDR2 SYGVKD. V gave up 1 base and J gave up 2 bases, with 11 bases separating them. The CDR3 loop reads CAISEWGGTNTEAFF. CDR3 in DNA: TGTGCCATCAGTGAGTGGGGGGGCACCAACACTGAAGCTTTCTTT.

This chain uses TRBV4-3 with TRBJ1-5; D gene unclear. In germline, CDR1 is LGHNA, CDR2 YSLEER. Trimming shortened V by 1 base and J by 9 bases, and 10 bases separated the two germline ends. The CDR3 has 13 amino acids. CDR3 sequence (DNA): TGCGCCAGCAGCCAAGGAATACCCTCGCCCCAGCATTTT. Translated, it gives CASSQGIPSPQHF.

This clonotype was observed a handful of times. This chain joins TRBV5-5 and TRBJ2-5; 7 bases agree with TRBD2. V shed 0 bases, J shed 4 bases, and the junction held 6 bases outside the gene matches. Per the germline V gene, CDR1 is SGHKS and CDR2 is YYEKEE (reference sequence). The length of the CDR3 is 15 residues. CDR3 amino acids: CASSLVVGGAETQYF. CDR3 sequence (DNA): TGTGCCAGCAGCTTGGTGGTGGGAGGGGCAGAGACCCAGTACTTC.

This clonotype was seen a few times. This chain links TRBV20-1 with TRBJ2-5; D may be TRBD1 (5 bases). The CDR3 spans 15 residues. CDR1 is DFQATT, CDR2 SNEGSKA, per germline (reference sequence). V was shortened by 6 bases and J by 1 base, with 18 bases between the two germline ends. For the CDR3, the DNA is TGCAGTGCCCGCGGACAAGCCTTTTCCCAAGAGACCCAGTACTTC. Its protein product is CSARGQAFSQETQYF.

V gene TRBV14 combines with J gene TRBJ2-5; D is unclear. V lost 6 bases to trimming and J lost 2 bases, with 10 bases between them. CDR1 and CDR2 from the germline V gene are SGHDN and FVKESK. CDR3 length: 13 residues. The CDR3: CASRDGAQETQYF. CDR3 sequence (DNA): TGTGCCAGCAGGGACGGTGCACAAGAGACCCAGTACTTC.

The rearrangement joins TRBV7-2 to TRBJ1-2; D is uncertain. This CDR3 contains 14 residues. Germline loops: CDR1 SGHTA, CDR2 FQGNSA. The germline V and J ends were trimmed by 1 base and 4 bases, with 10 bases remaining between them. The CDR3 loop reads CASSLDAVSYGYTF. The CDR3 DNA is TGTGCCAGCAGCTTAGACGCGGTTAGCTATGGCTACACCTTC.

V is TRBV10-2 and J is TRBJ1-5; D unresolved. This CDR3 has 13 residues. The germline gives CDR1 WSHSY, CDR2 SAAADI. V was shortened by 7 bases and J by 5 bases, with 12 bases between the two germline ends. The CDR3 sequence is CASTLTGHQPQHF. The CDR3, as DNA: TGCGCCAGCACGCTCACCGGTCATCAGCCCCAGCATTTT.

The rearrangement uses TRBV2 and TRBJ2-3, with D tentatively TRBD2 (5 bases). The CDR3 loop spans 13 amino acids. CDR1 and CDR2 from the germline V gene are SNHLY and FYNNEI. V lost 3 bases and J lost 4, with 8 bases in between. The CDR3: CASSDRGADTQYF. CDR3 nucleotides: TGTGCCAGCAGTGATCGGGGAGCAGATACGCAGTATTTT. The full variable domain, rest sourced from reference TRBV2 and TRBJ2-3, is EPEVTQTPSHQVTQMGQEVILRCVPISNHLYFYWYRQILGQKVEFLVSFYNNEISEKSEIFDDQFSVERPDGSNFTLKIRSTKLEDSAMYFCASSDRGADTQYFGPGTRLTVL.

This clonotype was seen many times. The chain employs TRBV5-6 and TRBJ2-3; no definite D call. The CDR3 contains 11 residues. V lost 1 base, J lost 7 bases, and 4 bases lay in between. The V gene's germline CDR1 is SGHDT and CDR2 YYEEEE. In DNA form, the CDR3 reads TGTGCCAGCAGCTTGACTAATACGCAGTATTTT. Translating it yields CASSLTNTQYF.

This clonotype was found a few times. The rearrangement uses TRBV9 and TRBJ2-3, with TRBD2 matching 9 bases. The CDR3 loop spans 16 amino acids. The germline V gene encodes CDR1 SGDLS and CDR2 YYNGEE. The trim removed 1 base at V and 0 bases at J, leaving 3 bases unmatched. The CDR3 here is CASSVRLAGSTDTQYF. For the CDR3, the DNA is TGTGCCAGCAGCGTAAGGCTAGCGGGGAGCACAGATACGCAGTATTTT.